This T cell receptor (beta chain) was recorded in a study of brain metastases from non-small cell lung cancer (dated by TCRdb to about 2019). Background for the entire study: In non-small-cell lung cancer patients, the researchers characterized the immune microenvironment of brain metastases and primary tumors that had been resected as matched pairs.

A cohort of 39 patients with surgically resected non-small-cell lung cancer, for whom both primary tumor and brain metastasis specimens were available, was included. The tumor specimens consisted of archival formalin-fixed, paraffin-embedded tissues. For CDR1 and CDR2, the germline V gene (reference sequence) lists DFQATT and SNEGSKA. The CDR3 goes from the cysteine to the phenylalanine over 11 residues. Only the CDR3 region is kept as DNA, spanning 33 bases read in frame from base 1. With regard to this clone: No antigen is known for it. No quality values exist for individual bases; no much larger clone is one base distant.

General conclusions and limits of the study: Paired brain metastases and primary tumors largely shared TCR repertoires, although T-cell densities in the metastases were sparse. Lower T-cell infiltration was exhibited by brain metastases compared with primary tumors (P < 0.001). T-cell clones appeared expanded in roughly 64% of brain metastases relative to the matched primary tumors.

Library creation used the immunoSEQ multiplex PCR assay. T-cell receptor beta chain repertoire sequencing was carried out together with a 770-gene immune expression panel. TCRdb took this table from immuneACCESS and kept in-frame rearrangements with V and J called. Such tables lack part of the clones; where checked against another copy, unresolved V genes explain under half of the gap, and the rest is unexplained. The sample includes around 1,700 clones, with more than 80% observed a single time. About 9% of the sample rests with the top ten. Material for sequencing was tissue from a brain metastasis. According to the study, the label for this sample's cell subset or site signals: resected brain metastasis paired with primary lung tumor. This receptor was identified in a donor at least 40 years old with non-small cell lung cancer. The rearranged chain carries TRBV20-1 and TRBJ1-1; TRBD1 might be the D gene, on 5 matching bases. The sequenced DNA is TGCAGACCTTTGACCGGGACGAAGGCTTTCTTT. Its protein product is CRPLTGTKAFF.